The 20 T cell receptor beta chains reported below all come from one sample, sequenced in a study of blood T cell repertoires in COVID-19. Measured with immunoSEQ multiplex PCR; TCRdb has only the in-frame clones, and not every one. Here the sample spans around 130,000 clones, 80% to 90% being singletons. Sequenced input: peripheral blood. The receptors derive from a man aged 50 to 59 with active or convalescent COVID-19.

V usage is TRBV11-2 and J usage is TRBJ2-5; tentative D call: TRBD2 (5 bases). The ends were cut back, 3 bases at V and 2 bases at J, with 7 bases in the middle. CDR1 SGHAT and CDR2 FQNNGV come from the germline V gene. The CDR3 is 13 residues long. In DNA, the CDR3 is TGTGCCAGCAGCTTCTCGGGGCAAGAGACCCAGTACTTC. Translated: CASSFSGQETQYF.

V usage is TRBV28 and J usage is TRBJ2-1; 9 positions match TRBD2. Losses at the gene ends were 2 bases for V and 2 bases for J; bases not matched to a gene: 7. Per germline, CDR1 MDHEN and CDR2 SYDVKM. This CDR3 is 17 amino acids long. CDR3 coding DNA: TGTGCCAGCAGTTTAGGTTCAGCGGGAGGTACCTACAATGAGCAGTTCTTC. Translating it yields CASSLGSAGGTYNEQFF.

The chain has TRBV11-2 and TRBJ2-7; no firm D call. The CDR3 sequence is 15 residues long. Per the germline V gene, CDR1 is SGHAT and CDR2 is FQNNGV. Trimming left V 4 bases short and J 2 bases short, with 15 bases between. CDR3 in DNA: TGTGCCAGCAGCTACCTAGGCGTCACCCCCTACGAGCAGTACTTC. This sequence encodes CASSYLGVTPYEQYF.

The chain carries TRBV6-2 or TRBV6-3 and TRBJ1-6; a possible D gene is TRBD1 (5 bases). This CDR3 region has 16 residues. V lost 6 bases, J lost 8 bases, and 20 bases lay in between. CDR1 is MNHEY and CDR2 is SVGEGT in the germline V gene. The CDR3 sequence is CASSRGRGFNDSPLHF. DNA for the CDR3: TGTGCCAGCAGCCGCGGGCGGGGCTTTAATGATTCACCCCTCCACTTT.

The J gene is TRBJ2-3, the V gene TRBV19; TRBD2 aligns across 10 bases. V lost 4 bases, J lost 5 bases, and 6 bases stayed unmatched. Germline V CDR1 and CDR2: LNHDA, SQIVND (reference sequence). CDR3 length: 15 residues. CDR3 loop: CASSTLAGGRDTQYF. The CDR3 coding sequence is TGTGCCAGTAGTACCTTAGCGGGGGGTCGAGATACGCAGTATTTT.

The chain's CDR3 is CASSQGSRNQPQHF. The DNA for the CDR3 is TGTGCCAGCTCACAGGGGTCGCGCAATCAGCCCCAGCATTTT. J is TRBJ1-5 and V is TRBV18, with D tentatively TRBD1 (5 bases). CDR1 is KGHSH, CDR2 LQKENI, per germline. The CDR3 length is 14 residues. Deletions cut 4 bases from V and 2 bases from J, with 9 bases between.

The CDR3, as DNA: TGTGCCAGCTCACCTACACCGGGTTTTAACACCGGGGAGCTGTTTTTT. It is translated as CASSPTPGFNTGELFF. The chain has TRBV18 and TRBJ2-2, with D uncertain. Trimming removed 3 bases from V and 2 bases from J, with 13 bases in between. The CDR3 sequence is 16 residues long. Germline CDR1 and CDR2: KGHSH and LQKENI.

This clone has only one observation. The chain carries TRBV9 and TRBJ2-5; TRBD1 might be the D (7 bases). Trimming cost V 2 bases and J 3 bases, with 11 bases left between them. The CDR3 extends over 14 amino acids. Germline CDR1 and CDR2: SGDLS and YYNGEE. CDR3 protein: CASSVRDREETQYF. The CDR3 DNA sequence: TGTGCCAGCAGCGTGCGGGACAGAGAAGAGACCCAGTACTTC. Together with reference TRBV9 and TRBJ2-5, the CDR3 gives the full variable domain: DSGVTQTPKHLITATGQRVTLRCSPRSGDLSVYWYQQSLDQGLQFLIQYYNGEERAKGNILERFSAQQFPDLHSELNLSSLELGDSALYFCASSVRDREETQYFGPGTRLLVL.

The V gene is TRBV30, the J gene TRBJ1-3; D is uncertain. The CDR3 has 15 amino acids. Trimming left V 3 bases short and J 1 base short, with 13 bases between. Germline assignment: CDR1 GTSNPN and CDR2 SVGIG (reference sequence). CDR3 sequence: CAWRVAGKSGNTIYF. CDR3 bases: TGTGCCTGGAGGGTGGCAGGCAAATCTGGAAACACCATATATTTT.

V is TRBV18 and J is TRBJ2-1; tentatively, D is TRBD2 (6 bases). Germline lookup yields CDR1 KGHSH and CDR2 LQKENI. CDR3 size: 16 residues. The V end was cut by 2 bases, the J end by 6 bases, with 17 bases between. The CDR3, as DNA: TGTGCCAGCTCACCAACACCGGGACTCGAAGGCAATGAGCAGTTCTTC. Protein product: CASSPTPGLEGNEQFF.

This chain uses TRBV5-1 with TRBJ2-1; D is uncertain. The V end lost 2 bases, the J end lost 10 bases, and 16 bases lay between the germline ends. CDR1 is SGHRS, CDR2 YFSETQ, per germline. The CDR3 covers 14 residues. The CDR3 nucleotides read TGCGCCAGCAGCTTCGAATCTAGGCGCGAGGAGCAGTTCTTC. Residues: CASSFESRREEQFF. Based on the CDR3 plus reference TRBV5-1 and TRBJ2-1, the full variable domain is KAGVTQTPRYLIKTRGQQVTLSCSPISGHRSVSWYQQTPGQGLQFLFEYFSETQRNKGNFPGRFSGRQFSNSRSEMNVSTLELGDSALYLCASSFESRREEQFFGPGTRLTVL.

This clone has a handful of counts. V is TRBV11-2 and J is TRBJ2-7, with a tentative D call TRBD2 (5 bases). The ends were cut back, 0 bases at V and 3 bases at J, with 9 bases in the middle. Per the germline V gene, CDR1 is SGHAT and CDR2 is FQNNGV. This CDR3 region has 14 residues. DNA for the CDR3: TGTGCCAGCAGCTTAGATGTGGGAGTCTACGAGCAGTACTTC. Encoded protein: CASSLDVGVYEQYF.

The CDR3 region has the DNA TGTGCCAGCAGCTTGAGCTCCTATAATTCACCCCTCCACTTT. Its translation is CASSLSSYNSPLHF. The V call is TRBV7-6, the J call TRBJ1-6; D remains unclear. This CDR3 has 14 residues. Germline CDR1 reads SGHVS; CDR2 reads FNYEAQ. V lost 3 bases, J lost 0 bases, and 3 bases lay in between.

V gene TRBV5-6 combines with J gene TRBJ2-5, with 7 bases aligning to TRBD1. The ends lost 3 bases at V and 3 bases at J; junction bases unmatched: 11. Germline V gene sequence: CDR1 SGHDT, CDR2 YYEEEE. The CDR3 length is 16 residues. CDR3 coding DNA: TGTGCCAGCAGCTCTCTTCCGGACAGGTTTGAAGAGACCCAGTACTTC. Residues: CASSSLPDRFEETQYF. Using reference TRBV5-6 and TRBJ2-5 for the parts outside the CDR3, the full variable domain is DAGVTQSPTHLIKTRGQQVTLRCSPKSGHDTVSWYQQALGQGPQFIFQYYEEEERQRGNFPDRFSGHQFPNYSSELNVNALLLGDSALYLCASSSLPDRFEETQYFGPGTRLLVL.

The chain links TRBV24-1 to TRBJ2-1; tentative D call: TRBD2 (7 bases). CDR3 length: 15 residues. The ends were cut back, 10 bases at V and 4 bases at J, with 19 bases in the middle. Germline-derived CDR1 and CDR2 are KGHDR and SFDVKD. The CDR3 is CATGGVGHQYNEQFF. CDR3 bases: TGTGCCACGGGAGGGGTGGGACACCAGTACAATGAGCAGTTCTTC.

The chain couples TRBV3-1 (or the pseudogene TRBV3-2) to TRBJ1-1; D is uncertain. This CDR3 has 14 amino acids. CDR1 is LGHDT and CDR2 is YNNKEL in the germline V gene (reference sequence). Trimming shortened V by 2 bases and J by 5 bases, and 12 bases separated the two germline ends. This CDR3 reads CASSQSLRETEAFF. The CDR3 DNA reads TGTGCCAGCAGCCAATCTTTGCGTGAGACTGAAGCTTTCTTT.

The chain combines TRBV5-6 with TRBJ1-1; D is unclear. This CDR3 is 15 amino acids long. V was trimmed by 4 bases and J by 3 bases, leaving 16 bases between them. Germline V gene sequence: CDR1 SGHDT, CDR2 YYEEEE. The DNA of the CDR3 is TGTGCCAGCAGCCCCCGGACTCGACCATACACTGAAGCTTTCTTT. Residues: CASSPRTRPYTEAFF.

The chain recombines TRBV27 with TRBJ2-1; a weak D match, TRBD1 (5 bases). CDR1 MNHEY and CDR2 SMNVEV come from the germline V gene (reference sequence). V was shortened by 4 bases and J by 4 bases, with 11 bases between the two germline ends. CDR3 length: 14 amino acids. The CDR3 loop reads CASSSPGFYNEQFF. CDR3 bases: TGTGCCAGCAGTTCGCCAGGGTTTTACAATGAGCAGTTCTTC.

The rearrangement links TRBV19 to TRBJ2-1; the match to TRBD1 covers 7 bases. The CDR3 covers 16 residues. V was pared by 4 bases and J by 6 bases, with 12 bases of the junction left unmatched. CDR1 and CDR2 from the germline V gene are LNHDA and SQIVND (reference sequence). The CDR3 bases are TGTGCCAGTAGTACCACTAATCCGGGACAGCGCAATGAGCAGTTCTTC. It yields the protein CASSTTNPGQRNEQFF.

The chain couples TRBV11-2 to TRBJ2-1, with TRBD1 matching 7 bases. Per the germline V gene, CDR1 is SGHAT and CDR2 is FQNNGV. After removal of 4 bases from V and 2 bases from J, the junction contained 5 bases not matched to a gene. The CDR3 sequence is 15 residues long. CDR3 coding DNA: TGTGCCAGCAGCTCTCCGGGACAGACCTACAATGAGCAGTTCTTC. This codes for CASSSPGQTYNEQFF.